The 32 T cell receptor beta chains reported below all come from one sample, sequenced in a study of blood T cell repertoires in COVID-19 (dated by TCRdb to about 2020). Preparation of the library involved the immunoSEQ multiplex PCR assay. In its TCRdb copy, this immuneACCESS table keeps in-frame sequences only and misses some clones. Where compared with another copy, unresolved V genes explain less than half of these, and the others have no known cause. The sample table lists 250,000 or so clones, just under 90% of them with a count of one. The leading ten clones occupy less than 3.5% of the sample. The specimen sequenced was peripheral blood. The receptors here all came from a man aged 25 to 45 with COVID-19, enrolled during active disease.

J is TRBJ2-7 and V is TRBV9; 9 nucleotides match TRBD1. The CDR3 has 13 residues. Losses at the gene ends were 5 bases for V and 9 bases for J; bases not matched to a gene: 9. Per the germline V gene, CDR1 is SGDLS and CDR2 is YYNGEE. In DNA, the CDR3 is TGTGCCAGCAGTCTCAGTACAGGGGGCGCGCAGTACTTC. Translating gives CASSLSTGGAQYF.

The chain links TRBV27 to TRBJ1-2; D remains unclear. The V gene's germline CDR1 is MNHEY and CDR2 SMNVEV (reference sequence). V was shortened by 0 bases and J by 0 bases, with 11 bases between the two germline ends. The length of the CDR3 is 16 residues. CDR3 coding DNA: TGTGCCAGCAGTTTATCAAATCGGGGAGCTAACTATGGCTACACCTTC. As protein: CASSLSNRGANYGYTF.

In DNA form, the CDR3 reads TGTGCCAGCAGCGTAGACAGGGGATCAGCCTATGGCTACACCTTC. It is translated as CASSVDRGSAYGYTF. The chain employs TRBV28 and TRBJ1-2; 8 bases agree with TRBD1. The CDR3 is 15 residues long. Germline V CDR1 and CDR2: MDHEN, SYDVKM. V lost 6 bases, J lost 4 bases, and 10 bases stayed unmatched.

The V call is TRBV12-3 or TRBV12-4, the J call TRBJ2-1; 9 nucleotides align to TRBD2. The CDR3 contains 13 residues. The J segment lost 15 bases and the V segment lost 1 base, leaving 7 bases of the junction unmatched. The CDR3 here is CASSLERRGGAFF. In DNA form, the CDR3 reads TGTGCCAGCAGTTTAGAGAGGCGGGGGGGGGCGTTCTTC.

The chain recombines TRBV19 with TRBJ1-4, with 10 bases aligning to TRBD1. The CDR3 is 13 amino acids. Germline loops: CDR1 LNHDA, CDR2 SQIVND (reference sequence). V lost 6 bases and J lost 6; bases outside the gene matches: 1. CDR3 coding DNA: TGTGCCAGTAGGGACAGGGGGTATGAAAAACTGTTTTTT. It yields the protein CASRDRGYEKLFF.

The CDR3 protein is CASSPAGNSPLHF. CDR3 sequence (DNA): TGTGCCAGCAGCCCGGCAGGGAATTCACCCCTCCACTTT. The chain employs TRBV7-8 and TRBJ1-6; perhaps TRBD1 as D (5 bases). Germline CDR1 is SGHVS and CDR2 is FQNEAQ. V was shortened by 5 bases and J by 7 bases, with 9 bases between the two germline ends. The CDR3 runs to 13 residues.

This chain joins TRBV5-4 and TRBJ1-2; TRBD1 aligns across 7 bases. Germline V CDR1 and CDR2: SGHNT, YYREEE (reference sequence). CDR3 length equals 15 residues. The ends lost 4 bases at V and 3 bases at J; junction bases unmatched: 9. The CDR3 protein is CASSPRQGGHYGYTF. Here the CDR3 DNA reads TGTGCCAGCAGCCCTCGACAGGGAGGACACTATGGCTACACCTTC.

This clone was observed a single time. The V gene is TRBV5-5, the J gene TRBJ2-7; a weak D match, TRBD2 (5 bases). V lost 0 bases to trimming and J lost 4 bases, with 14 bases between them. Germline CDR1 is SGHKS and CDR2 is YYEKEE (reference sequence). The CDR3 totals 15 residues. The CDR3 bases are TGTGCCAGCAGCTTGGCCTACAGAGACTATTACGAGCAGTACTTC. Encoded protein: CASSLAYRDYYEQYF.

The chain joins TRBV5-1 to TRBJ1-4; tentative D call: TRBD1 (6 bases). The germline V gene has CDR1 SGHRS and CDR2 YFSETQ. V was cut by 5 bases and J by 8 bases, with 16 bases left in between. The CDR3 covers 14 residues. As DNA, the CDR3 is TGCGCCAGCAGTTCTGGGACACCTAGCGAAAAACTGTTTTTT. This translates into CASSSGTPSEKLFF.

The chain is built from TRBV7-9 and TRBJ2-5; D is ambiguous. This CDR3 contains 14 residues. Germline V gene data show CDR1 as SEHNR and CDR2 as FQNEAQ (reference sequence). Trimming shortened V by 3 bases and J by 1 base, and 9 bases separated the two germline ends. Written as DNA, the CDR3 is TGTGCCAGCAGCTTTTGGGCTGTCCAAGAGACCCAGTACTTC. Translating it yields CASSFWAVQETQYF.

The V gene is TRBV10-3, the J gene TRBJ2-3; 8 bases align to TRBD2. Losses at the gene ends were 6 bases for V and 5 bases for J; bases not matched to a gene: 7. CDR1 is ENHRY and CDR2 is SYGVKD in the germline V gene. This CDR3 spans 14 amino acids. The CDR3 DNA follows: TGTGCCATCAGGAGCGGGAGCGGGGGAGATACGCAGTATTTT. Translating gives CAIRSGSGGDTQYF.

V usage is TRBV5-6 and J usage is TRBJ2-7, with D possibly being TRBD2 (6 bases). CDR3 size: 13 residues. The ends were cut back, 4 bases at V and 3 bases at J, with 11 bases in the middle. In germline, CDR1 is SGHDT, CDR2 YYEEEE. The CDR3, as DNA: TGTGCCAGCAGCATCGGGACTGGCTACGAGCAGTACTTC. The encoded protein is CASSIGTGYEQYF.

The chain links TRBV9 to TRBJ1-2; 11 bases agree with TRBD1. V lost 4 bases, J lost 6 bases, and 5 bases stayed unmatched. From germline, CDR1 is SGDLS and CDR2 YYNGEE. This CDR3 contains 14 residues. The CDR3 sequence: CASSSSGQGDGYTF. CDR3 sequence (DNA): TGTGCCAGCAGCAGCTCGGGACAGGGGGATGGCTACACCTTC. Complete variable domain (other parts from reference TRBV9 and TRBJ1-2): DSGVTQTPKHLITATGQRVTLRCSPRSGDLSVYWYQQSLDQGLQFLIQYYNGEERAKGNILERFSAQQFPDLHSELNLSSLELGDSALYFCASSSSGQGDGYTFGSGTRLTVV.

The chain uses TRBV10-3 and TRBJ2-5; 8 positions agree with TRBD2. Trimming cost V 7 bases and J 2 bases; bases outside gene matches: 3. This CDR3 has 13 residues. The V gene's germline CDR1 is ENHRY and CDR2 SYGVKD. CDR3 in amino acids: CAIKTSEQETQYF. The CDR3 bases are TGTGCCATCAAGACTAGCGAGCAAGAGACCCAGTACTTC.

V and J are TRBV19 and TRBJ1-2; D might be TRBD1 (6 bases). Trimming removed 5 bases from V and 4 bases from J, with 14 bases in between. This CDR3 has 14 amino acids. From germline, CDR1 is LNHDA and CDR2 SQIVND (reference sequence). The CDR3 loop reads CASSPTGTFYGYTF. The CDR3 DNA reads TGTGCCAGTAGTCCCACCGGGACATTCTATGGCTACACCTTC. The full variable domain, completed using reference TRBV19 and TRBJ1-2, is DGGITQSPKYLFRKEGQNVTLSCEQNLNHDAMYWYRQDPGQGLRLIYYSQIVNDFQKGDIAEGYSVSREKKESFPLTVTSAQKNPTAFYLCASSPTGTFYGYTFGSGTRLTVV.

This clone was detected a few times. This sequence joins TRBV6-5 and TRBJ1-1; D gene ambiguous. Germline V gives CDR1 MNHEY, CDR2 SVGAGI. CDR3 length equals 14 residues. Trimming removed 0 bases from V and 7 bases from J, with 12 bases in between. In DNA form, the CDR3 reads TGTGCCAGCAGTTACTCGCGGTGGTCCTTTGAAGCTTTCTTT. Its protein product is CASSYSRWSFEAFF.

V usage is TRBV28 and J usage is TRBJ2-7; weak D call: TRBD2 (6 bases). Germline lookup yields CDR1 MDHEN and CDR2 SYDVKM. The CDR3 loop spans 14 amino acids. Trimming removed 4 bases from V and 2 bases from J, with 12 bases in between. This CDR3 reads CASSYQGLPYEQYF. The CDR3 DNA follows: TGTGCCAGCAGTTACCAGGGACTTCCCTACGAGCAGTACTTC.

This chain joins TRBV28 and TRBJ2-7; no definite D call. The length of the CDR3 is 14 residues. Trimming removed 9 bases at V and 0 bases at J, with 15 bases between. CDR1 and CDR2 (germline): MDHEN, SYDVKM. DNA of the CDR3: TGTGCCAGTGCCGTCAGGTCCAACTCCTACGAGCAGTACTTC. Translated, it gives CASAVRSNSYEQYF.

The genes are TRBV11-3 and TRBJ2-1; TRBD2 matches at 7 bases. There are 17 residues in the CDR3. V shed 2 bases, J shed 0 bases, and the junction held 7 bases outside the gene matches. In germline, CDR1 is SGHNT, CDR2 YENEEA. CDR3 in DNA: TGTGCCAGCAGCTTATCTAGCGGTAGAAGCTCCTACAATGAGCAGTTCTTC. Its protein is CASSLSSGRSSYNEQFF. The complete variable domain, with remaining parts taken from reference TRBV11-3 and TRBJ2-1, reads EAGVVQSPRYKIIEKKQPVAFWCNPISGHNTLYWYLQNLGQGPELLIRYENEEAVDDSQLPKDRFSAERLKGVDSTLKIQPAELGDSAVYLCASSLSSGRSSYNEQFFGPGTRLTVL.

The CDR3, as DNA: TGTGCCAGCAGCCTCCGAGGGCAGTCTAATGAAAAACTGTTTTTT. It encodes CASSLRGQSNEKLFF. The rearrangement uses TRBV4-2 and TRBJ1-4, with D unclear. From germline, CDR1 is LGHNA and CDR2 YNFKEQ. V lost 4 bases and J 3 bases, leaving 12 bases between the germline ends. The CDR3 totals 15 residues.

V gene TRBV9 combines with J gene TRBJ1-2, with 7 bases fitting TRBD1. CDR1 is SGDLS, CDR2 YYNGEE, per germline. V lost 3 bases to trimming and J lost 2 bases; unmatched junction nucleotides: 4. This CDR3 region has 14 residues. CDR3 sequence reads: CASSDYRGNYGYTF. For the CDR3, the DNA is TGTGCCAGCAGCGACTACAGGGGAAACTATGGCTACACCTTC. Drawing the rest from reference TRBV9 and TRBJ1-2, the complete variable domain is DSGVTQTPKHLITATGQRVTLRCSPRSGDLSVYWYQQSLDQGLQFLIQYYNGEERAKGNILERFSAQQFPDLHSELNLSSLELGDSALYFCASSDYRGNYGYTFGSGTRLTVV.

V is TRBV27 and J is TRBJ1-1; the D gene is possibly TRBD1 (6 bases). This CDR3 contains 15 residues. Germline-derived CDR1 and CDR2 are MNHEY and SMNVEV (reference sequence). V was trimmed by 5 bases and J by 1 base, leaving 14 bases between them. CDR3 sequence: CASSPWTAQNTEAFF. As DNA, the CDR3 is TGTGCCAGCAGTCCATGGACAGCACAGAACACTGAAGCTTTCTTT.

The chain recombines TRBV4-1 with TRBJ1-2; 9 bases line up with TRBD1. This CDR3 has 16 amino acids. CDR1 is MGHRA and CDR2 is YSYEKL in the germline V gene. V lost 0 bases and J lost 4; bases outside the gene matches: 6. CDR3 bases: TGCGCCAGCAGCCAAGATTACAGGGGGCATGGCTATGGCTACACCTTC. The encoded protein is CASSQDYRGHGYGYTF.

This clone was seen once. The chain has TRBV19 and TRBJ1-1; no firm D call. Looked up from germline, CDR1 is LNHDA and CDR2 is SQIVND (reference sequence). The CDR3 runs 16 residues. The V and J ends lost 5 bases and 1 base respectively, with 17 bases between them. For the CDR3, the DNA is TGTGCCAGTAGTTCTCACTCCGGGGAACCGAACACTGAAGCTTTCTTT. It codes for CASSSHSGEPNTEAFF.

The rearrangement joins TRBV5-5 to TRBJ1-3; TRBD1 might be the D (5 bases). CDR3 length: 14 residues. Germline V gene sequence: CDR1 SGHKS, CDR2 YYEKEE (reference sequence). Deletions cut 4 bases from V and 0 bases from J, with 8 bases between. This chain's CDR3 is CASSRDSSGNTIYF. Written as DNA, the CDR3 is TGTGCCAGCAGCCGTGACAGCTCTGGAAACACCATATATTTT.

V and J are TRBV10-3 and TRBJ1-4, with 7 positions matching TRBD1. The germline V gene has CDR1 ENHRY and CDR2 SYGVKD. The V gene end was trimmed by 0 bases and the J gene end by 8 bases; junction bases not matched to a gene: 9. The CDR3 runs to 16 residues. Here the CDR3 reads CAISESRTGGGEKLFF. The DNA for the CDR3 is TGTGCCATCAGTGAGTCGCGGACAGGAGGGGGAGAAAAACTGTTTTTT.

The CDR3 DNA reads as TGCGCCAGCAGTACGGGGACTAGCACAGATACGCAGTATTTT. This gives the protein CASSTGTSTDTQYF. The J gene is TRBJ2-3, the V gene TRBV5-1, with D possibly being TRBD2 (6 bases). Trimming stripped 5 bases from V and 0 bases from J, with 10 bases between. The CDR3 contains 14 residues. Per the germline V gene, CDR1 is SGHRS and CDR2 is YFSETQ.

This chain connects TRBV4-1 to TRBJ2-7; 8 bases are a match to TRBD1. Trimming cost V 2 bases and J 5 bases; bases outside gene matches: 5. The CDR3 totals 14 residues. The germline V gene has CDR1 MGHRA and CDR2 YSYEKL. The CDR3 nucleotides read TGCGCCAGCAGCCAATGGACAGGGTCAGACGAGCAGTACTTC. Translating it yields CASSQWTGSDEQYF.

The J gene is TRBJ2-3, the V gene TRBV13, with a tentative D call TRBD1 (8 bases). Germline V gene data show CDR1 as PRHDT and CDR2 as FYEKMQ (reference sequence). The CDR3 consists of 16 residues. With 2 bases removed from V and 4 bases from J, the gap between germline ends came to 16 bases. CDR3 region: CASSLPLTGGADTQYF. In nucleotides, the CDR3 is TGTGCCAGCAGCTTACCCCTAACAGGGGGGGCAGATACGCAGTATTTT.

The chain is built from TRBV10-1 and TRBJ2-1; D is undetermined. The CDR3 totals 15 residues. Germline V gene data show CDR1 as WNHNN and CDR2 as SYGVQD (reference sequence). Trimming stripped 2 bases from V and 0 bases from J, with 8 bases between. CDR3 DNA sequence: TGCGCCAGCAGTGAGAGAGCCGGCTCCTACAATGAGCAGTTCTTC. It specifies CASSERAGSYNEQFF.

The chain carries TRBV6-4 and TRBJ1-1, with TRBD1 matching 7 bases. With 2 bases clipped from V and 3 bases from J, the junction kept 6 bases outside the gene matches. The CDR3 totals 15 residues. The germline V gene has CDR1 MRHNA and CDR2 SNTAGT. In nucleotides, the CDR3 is TGTGCCAGCAGTGACAAGGAGGGGGCGGACACTGAAGCTTTCTTT. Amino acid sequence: CASSDKEGADTEAFF.

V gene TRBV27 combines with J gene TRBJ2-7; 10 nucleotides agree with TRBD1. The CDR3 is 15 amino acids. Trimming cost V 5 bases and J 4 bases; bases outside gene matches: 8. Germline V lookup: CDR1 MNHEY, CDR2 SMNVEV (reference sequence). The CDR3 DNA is TGTGCCAGCAGTCGAGGGACAGGGGATACTTACGAGCAGTACTTC. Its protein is CASSRGTGDTYEQYF.